The T cell receptor (beta chain) described here comes from a study of cytomegalovirus exposure and HLA in healthy donors. V shed 3 bases, J shed 2 bases, and the junction held 1 base outside the gene matches. Germline V gene sequence: CDR1 SGHVS, CDR2 FQNEAQ. The CDR3 contains 14 residues. Researchers ran the PCR with 60 Vbeta and 13 Jbeta primers. Profiled with immunoSEQ multiplex PCR; TCRdb holds only in-frame clones, not every one. The table records about 190,000 clones, about 88% of them present only once. This clone was found a few times. Its matching antigen is unknown. Study-wide findings and caveats: Most of the CMV-associated TCR beta chains (in a later analysis) appeared to be HLA-restricted.

The chain recombines TRBV7-8 with TRBJ1-3, with 7 bases fitting TRBD1. The clonotype comes from a woman aged 18-29 years in good health and CMV-seronegative. Input material: PBMCs. The chain's CDR3 is CASSFQGAGNTIYF. DNA for the CDR3: TGTGCCAGCAGCTTTCAGGGGGCTGGAAACACCATATATTTT.